The 20 T cell receptor beta chains below were found in one sample sequenced in a study of T-cell memory formation after mild COVID-19. TCRdb re-called the 5' RACE reads through MiXCR, storing one row per CDR3 protein. The table has under 300,000 distinct CDR3 sequences, approximately 7.6% seen once. The sample taken for sequencing was PBMCs or a T cell subset sorted from them (not recorded which). All receptors derive from a man aged 18-30 years who had mild COVID-19 (a few samples of this study predate the infection). Cell type and time point are not known.

This clonotype was counted at least ten times. The chain is built from TRBV7-9 and TRBJ2-4; D possibly matches TRBD1 or TRBD2 (5 bases each). The ends were cut back, 4 bases at V and 5 bases at J, with 9 bases in the middle. This CDR3 is built from 13 residues. Per the germline V gene, CDR1 is SEHNR and CDR2 is FQNEAQ (reference sequence). The CDR3 protein is CASSWDEENIQYF. The CDR3 DNA reads as TGTGCCAGCAGCTGGGACGAGGAAAACATTCAGTACTTC.

This clonotype was seen only a few times. The chain employs TRBV7-9 and TRBJ2-3; D may be TRBD1 (7 bases). The CDR3 sequence is 15 residues long. The V and J ends lost 4 bases and 2 bases respectively, with 13 bases between them. The V gene's germline CDR1 is SEHNR and CDR2 FQNEAQ (reference sequence). The CDR3 coding sequence is TGTGCCAGCAGCTCCCGGGGGACAGTCACAGATACGCAGTATTTT. As protein: CASSSRGTVTDTQYF.

The chain links TRBV19 to TRBJ2-2, with D maybe TRBD1 (5 bases). Germline V gene lookup returns CDR1 LNHDA and CDR2 SQIVND (reference sequence). The CDR3 totals 14 residues. Trimming removed 5 bases from V and 6 bases from J, with 13 bases in between. CDR3 sequence (DNA): TGTGCCAGTAGTCCTCTCAAGGGGTCCGGGGAGCTGTTTTTT. Translation gives CASSPLKGSGELFF.

This clonotype has only a few counts. The V call is TRBV9, the J call TRBJ1-5; 7 positions match TRBD1. CDR3 length equals 13 residues. Germline V gene data show CDR1 as SGDLS and CDR2 as YYNGEE. Losses at the gene ends were 0 bases for V and 7 bases for J; bases not matched to a gene: 1. The CDR3 loop reads CASSVGTGQPQHF. CDR3 bases: TGTGCCAGCAGCGTAGGGACAGGACAGCCCCAGCATTTT.

In this sample, this clonotype turned up a few times. The V call is TRBV7-9, the J call TRBJ2-3; maybe TRBD2 (8 bases). CDR1 is SEHNR, CDR2 FQNEAQ, per germline (reference sequence). The CDR3 runs 15 residues. Trimming left V 10 bases short and J 2 bases short, with 19 bases between. CDR3 in amino acids: CATPREGAFTDTQYF. In DNA, the CDR3 is TGTGCCACCCCCCGGGAGGGGGCCTTCACAGATACGCAGTATTTT. The full variable domain, rest sourced from reference TRBV7-9 and TRBJ2-3, is DTGVSQNPRHKITKRGQNVTFRCDPISEHNRLYWYRQTLGQGPEFLTYFQNEAQLEKSRLLSDRFSAERPKGSFSTLEIQRTEQGDSAMYLCATPREGAFTDTQYFGPGTRLTVL.

In its sample, this clonotype was seen a few times. The chain recombines TRBV14 with TRBJ1-2; maybe TRBD1 (5 bases). This CDR3 has 15 amino acids. CDR1 is SGHDN, CDR2 FVKESK, per germline. The V end lost 0 bases, the J end lost 3 bases, and 11 bases lay between the germline ends. The DNA of the CDR3 is TGTGCCAGCAGCCAAGATCGGTCGGGGGACTATGGCTACACCTTC. Translating it yields CASSQDRSGDYGYTF. The full variable domain, in which reference TRBV14 and TRBJ1-2 provide the parts outside the CDR3, is EAGVTQFPSHSVIEKGQTVTLRCDPISGHDNLYWYRRVMGKEIKFLLHFVKESKQDESGMPNNRFLAERTGGTYSTLKVQPAELEDSGVYFCASSQDRSGDYGYTFGSGTRLTVV.

This clonotype has ten or more counts. Germline is not matched at one junction end, which may reflect a read error. The J gene is TRBJ2-7, the V gene TRBV7-9; D perhaps matches TRBD1 (6 bases). Germline CDR1 SEHNR, CDR2 FQNEAQ (reference sequence). The CDR3 has 13 residues. The CDR3 DNA is TGCGCCAGCAGCTTGGACAGCTCCTACGAGCAGTACTTC. Amino acid sequence: CASSLDSSYEQYF.

This clonotype was recorded many times. This rearrangement joins TRBV3-1 to TRBJ2-7; the D gene is possibly TRBD2 (7 bases). The CDR3 loop spans 17 amino acids. Germline lookup yields CDR1 LGHDT and CDR2 YNNKEL (reference sequence). V dropped 4 bases and J dropped 3 bases, with 22 bases sitting between them. For the CDR3, the DNA is TGTGCCAGCAGCCCCGAGATCGGAAAGGGGGGGTACTACGAGCAGTACTTC. Translating it yields CASSPEIGKGGYYEQYF.

The chain carries TRBV4-1 and TRBJ2-3, with D uncertain. In germline, CDR1 is MGHRA, CDR2 YSYEKL. There are 16 residues in the CDR3. V shed 0 bases and J shed 2 bases, with 12 bases lying between them. The CDR3, as DNA: TGCGCCAGCAGCCAAGATCCGGGCTATAACACAGATACGCAGTATTTT. The encoded protein is CASSQDPGYNTDTQYF.

The sample holds a few counts of this clonotype. V usage is TRBV7-2 and J usage is TRBJ2-3, with 8 positions matching TRBD1. This CDR3 comprises 15 residues. In germline, CDR1 is SGHTA, CDR2 FQGNSA. Germline trimming cut 2 bases from V and 3 bases from J; bases unmatched to any gene: 4. The CDR3 loop reads CASSLNRGFTDTQYF. CDR3 DNA: TGTGCCAGCAGCTTAAACAGGGGGTTTACAGATACGCAGTATTTT.

This clonotype was picked up many times. The V gene is TRBV12-3 or TRBV12-4, the J gene TRBJ2-3; 12 bases map to TRBD2. This CDR3 comprises 17 residues. V lost 5 bases, J lost 6 bases, and 12 bases stayed unmatched. The CDR3 DNA reads as TGTGCCAGCAGTACGCGACTAGCGGGGGCTCCACTGGATACGCAGTATTTT. It translates to CASSTRLAGAPLDTQYF.

This clonotype was counted many times. The chain joins TRBV12-3 or TRBV12-4 to TRBJ1-2; D uncertain. V was pared by 5 bases and J by 3 bases, with 13 bases between. The CDR3 extends over 14 amino acids. Here the CDR3 reads CASSRTFDHYGYTF. In nucleotides, the CDR3 is TGTGCCAGCAGTCGGACTTTCGACCACTATGGCTACACCTTC.

There are many counts of this clonotype. The rearrangement joins TRBV12-3 or TRBV12-4 to TRBJ1-5; D not certain. V shed 8 bases and J shed 0 bases, with 11 bases lying between them. This CDR3 contains 14 residues. CDR3 loop: CASHPGYSNQPQHF. Here the CDR3 DNA reads TGTGCCAGCCATCCCGGTTATAGCAATCAGCCCCAGCATTTT.

The chain combines TRBV19 with TRBJ1-2; 8 positions match TRBD1. CDR1 LNHDA and CDR2 SQIVND come from the germline V gene (reference sequence). The CDR3 totals 15 residues. V shed 3 bases and J 8 bases; nucleotides not matched to a gene: 11. This CDR3 reads CASSMGQVGILGYTF. For the CDR3, the DNA is TGTGCCAGTAGTATGGGACAGGTCGGGATACTCGGCTACACCTTC.

The J gene is TRBJ1-2, the V gene TRBV5-1; tentative D call: TRBD1 (5 bases). Germline-derived CDR1 and CDR2 are SGHRS and YFSETQ. V was trimmed by 9 bases and J by 3 bases, leaving 18 bases between them. The CDR3 is 14 residues long. The chain's CDR3 is CATSDRVGDYGYTF. In nucleotides, the CDR3 is TGCGCCACCTCGGACCGCGTGGGGGACTATGGCTACACCTTC.

V gene TRBV12-3 or TRBV12-4 combines with J gene TRBJ2-1; TRBD1 agrees at 9 bases. V lost 6 bases to trimming and J lost 8 bases; unmatched junction nucleotides: 5. This CDR3 region has 13 residues. The chain's CDR3 is CASSGTGFDEQFF. In nucleotides, the CDR3 is TGTGCCAGCAGCGGGACAGGGTTTGATGAGCAGTTCTTC.

This clonotype turned up a few times. The CDR3 DNA follows: TGTGCCAGCAGTACCGCGGGGGGGACTGAAGCTTTCTTT. Translation gives CASSTAGGTEAFF. The genes are TRBV7-9 and TRBJ1-1; a possible D gene is TRBD1 (5 bases). V shed 6 bases and J shed 5 bases, with 13 bases lying between them. Germline assignment: CDR1 SEHNR and CDR2 FQNEAQ (reference sequence). The CDR3 runs to 13 residues.

The chain couples TRBV3-1 to TRBJ1-2; no definite D call. The CDR3 is made up of 15 amino acids. Germline V CDR1 and CDR2: LGHDT, YNNKEL (reference sequence). V lost 1 base, J lost 0 bases, and 9 bases lay in between. CDR3: CASSQGLGTNYGYTF. The CDR3 nucleotides are TGTGCCAGCAGCCAAGGGCTGGGTACTAACTATGGCTACACCTTC. The variable domain in full, with the rest retrieved from reference TRBV3-1 and TRBJ1-2, is DTAVSQTPKYLVTQMGNDKSIKCEQNLGHDTMYWYKQDSKKFLKIMFSYNNKELIINETVPNRFSPKSPDKAHLNLHINSLELGDSAVYFCASSQGLGTNYGYTFGSGTRLTVV.

This clonotype was seen ten or more times. The chain employs TRBV5-5 and TRBJ1-1; unclear D gene. CDR1 is SGHKS and CDR2 is YYEKEE in the germline V gene (reference sequence). The CDR3 is 15 amino acids. The ends were cut back, 0 bases at V and 4 bases at J, with 13 bases in the middle. CDR3 nucleotides: TGTGCCAGCAGCTTGGGGGCGTCGGGGAGCACTGAAGCTTTCTTT. Protein sequence: CASSLGASGSTEAFF.

This clonotype appeared many times. The gene calls are TRBV2 and TRBJ1-1; the match to TRBD1 covers 10 bases. Germline V gene data show CDR1 as SNHLY and CDR2 as FYNNEI. The J segment lost 5 bases and the V segment lost 11 bases, leaving 5 bases of the junction unmatched. CDR3 length: 12 amino acids. CDR3 in amino acids: CAGRTGGTEAFF. The CDR3 DNA follows: TGTGCCGGACGGACAGGGGGGACTGAAGCTTTCTTT.